Sequencing of this TCR beta chain was carried out in a study of CD8+CD57+ T cells in acquired aplastic anemia (dated by TCRdb to between 2017 and 2018). With respect to the entire study: Extracted DNA from sorted CD4+ and CD8+ cells averaged around 3.2 ug, ranging from roughly 0.17 to 27.4 ug. CD8+CD57+ expansion was defined as frequency above the mean frequency observed in healthy subjects.

There are 16 amino acids in the CDR3, from cysteine to phenylalanine inclusive. Solely the CDR3 DNA is kept, with 48 bases framed from the first base. CDR1 and CDR2, looked up from the germline V gene, are SGHTA and FQGTGA. Genomic DNA served as template for TCR beta VDJ combination and CDR3 sequence profiling. An Illumina HiSeq 2000 was used for TCR repertoire sequencing. Per the source publication's procedure: TRBV/TRBJ rearrangement plots, CDR3 size and DJ length profiles, and Simpson's diversity index were used to evaluate the repertoires. The most abundant DNA sequence in the deep sequencing data was defined as the immunodominant clone. CDR3 amino acid sequences were screened for sharing across subjects and were compared with published repertoires and the VDJdb database. TCRdb redid the processing of the public reads, applying fastp at Q25 and MiXCR, and retained in-frame beta chains. Merged by CDR3 protein, the rows form single entries marked with the most common genes and DNA. The V and J calls were not made by the authors but by TCRdb's processing. This sample gives 150,000 to 200,000 distinct CDR3 sequences in total; 40% to 50% of them show up just once. The ten largest clonotypes hold around 3% of the sample.

In regard to this clonotype: Its cognate antigen has yet to be identified. The junction departs from germline at one end; a sequencing error may be responsible.

The patients picked for sequencing were ones in whom flow cytometry had shown an expansion of CD8+CD57+ cells. Every patient had a diagnosis of severe acquired aplastic anemia based on International Study of Aplastic Anemia and Agranulocytosis and Camitta criteria. No therapy had been received by the patients at the time of blood sampling. In the study, sorted CD4+ and CD8+ blood T cells from patients with severe aplastic anemia and from healthy subjects underwent deep sequencing of TCR repertoires. Patients were enrolled under clinicaltrials.gov protocols 00001620, 01623167, 00001397, 00071045, 00081523 and 00961064 in the USA. Ficoll-Paque density gradient centrifugation was used to isolate peripheral blood mononuclear cells. Before DNA extraction, CD4+ and CD8+ T cells were sorted by FACS or by magnetic beads. Findings and caveats that apply to the study as a whole: Roughly 30 CD8+ CDR3 sequences were found to be shared between patients and controls, but these sequences appeared to be highly expressed in patients and within the immunodominant clones of the patients. Patients and healthy controls showed no significant difference in CD8+ Simpson's diversity (P=0.060).

Sequencing was performed on sorted CD4+, CD8+, or CD8+CD57+ T cells (not recorded which) from PBMCs. The rearranged chain carries TRBV7-3 and TRBJ2-2, with 10 bases aligning to TRBD2. This clonotype originated in a human donor with aplastic anemia. The DNA sequence reads TGTGCCAGCAGCTCGGCCACTAGCGGGAACACCGGGGAGCTGGTTTTT. It specifies CASSSATSGNTGELVF.